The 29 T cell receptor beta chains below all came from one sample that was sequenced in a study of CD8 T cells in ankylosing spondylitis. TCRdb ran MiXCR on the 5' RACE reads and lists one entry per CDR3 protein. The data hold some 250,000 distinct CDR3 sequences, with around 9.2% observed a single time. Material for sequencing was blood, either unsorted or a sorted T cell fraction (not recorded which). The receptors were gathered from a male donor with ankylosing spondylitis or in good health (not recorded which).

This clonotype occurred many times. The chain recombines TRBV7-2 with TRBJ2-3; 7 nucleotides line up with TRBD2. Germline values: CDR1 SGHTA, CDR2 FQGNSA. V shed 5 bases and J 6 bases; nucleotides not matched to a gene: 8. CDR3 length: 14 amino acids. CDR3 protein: CASSAVSLADTQYF. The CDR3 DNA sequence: TGTGCCAGCAGCGCAGTCTCACTAGCGGATACGCAGTATTTT.

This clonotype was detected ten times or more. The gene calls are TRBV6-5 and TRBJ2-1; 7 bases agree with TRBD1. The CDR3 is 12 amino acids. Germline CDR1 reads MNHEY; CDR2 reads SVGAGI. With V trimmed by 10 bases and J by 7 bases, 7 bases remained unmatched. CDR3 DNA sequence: TGTGCCACCCATGGGACAGCAAATGAGCAGTTCTTC. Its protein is CATHGTANEQFF.

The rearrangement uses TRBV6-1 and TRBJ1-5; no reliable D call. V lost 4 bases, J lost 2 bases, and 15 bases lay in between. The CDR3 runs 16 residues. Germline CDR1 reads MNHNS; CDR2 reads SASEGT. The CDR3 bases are TGTGCCAGCAGTGTGATGGGGAATGGGGGCAATCAGCCCCAGCATTTT. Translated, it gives CASSVMGNGGNQPQHF.

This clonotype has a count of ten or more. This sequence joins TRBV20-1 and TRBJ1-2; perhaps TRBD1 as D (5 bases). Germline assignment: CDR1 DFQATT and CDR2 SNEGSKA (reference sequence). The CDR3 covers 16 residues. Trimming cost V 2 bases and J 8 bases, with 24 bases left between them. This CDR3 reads CSARLSVGASSVGYTF. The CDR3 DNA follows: TGCAGTGCTAGACTAAGTGTCGGGGCCTCCTCGGTCGGCTACACCTTC.

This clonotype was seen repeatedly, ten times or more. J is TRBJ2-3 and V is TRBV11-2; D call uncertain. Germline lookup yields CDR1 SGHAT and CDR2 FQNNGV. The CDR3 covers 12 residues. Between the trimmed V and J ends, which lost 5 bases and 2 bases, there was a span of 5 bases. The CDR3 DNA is TGTGCCAGCAGCCGGAACACAGATACGCAGTATTTT. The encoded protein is CASSRNTDTQYF.

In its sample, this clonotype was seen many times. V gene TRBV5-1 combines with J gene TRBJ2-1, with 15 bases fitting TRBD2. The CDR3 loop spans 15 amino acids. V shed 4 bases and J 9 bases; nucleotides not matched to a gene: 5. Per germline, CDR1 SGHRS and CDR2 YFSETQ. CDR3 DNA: TGCGCCAGCAGCCGGACTAGCGGGGGGGAATCTGAGCAGTTCTTC. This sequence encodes CASSRTSGGESEQFF.

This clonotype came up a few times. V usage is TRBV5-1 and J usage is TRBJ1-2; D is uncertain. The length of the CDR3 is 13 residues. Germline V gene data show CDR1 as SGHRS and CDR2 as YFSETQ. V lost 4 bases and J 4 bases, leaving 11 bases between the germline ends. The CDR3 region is CASSPEGVYGYTF. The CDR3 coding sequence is TGCGCCAGCAGCCCAGAGGGAGTCTATGGCTACACCTTC.

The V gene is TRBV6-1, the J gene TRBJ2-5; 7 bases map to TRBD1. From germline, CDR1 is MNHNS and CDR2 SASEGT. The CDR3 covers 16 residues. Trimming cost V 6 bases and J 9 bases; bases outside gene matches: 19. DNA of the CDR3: TGTGCCAGCAGGGAGCACCCTCTACAGGGGTTGGGGGCCCAGTACTTC. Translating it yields CASREHPLQGLGAQYF.

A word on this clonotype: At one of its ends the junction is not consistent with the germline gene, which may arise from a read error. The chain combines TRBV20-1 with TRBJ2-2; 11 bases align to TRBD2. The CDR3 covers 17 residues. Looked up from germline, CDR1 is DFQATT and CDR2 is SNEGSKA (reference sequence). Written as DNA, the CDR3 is TGCTGTGCTAGTCCTCTAGCGGGAGGCCCGAACACCGGGGAGCTGTTTTTT. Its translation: CCASPLAGGPNTGELFF.

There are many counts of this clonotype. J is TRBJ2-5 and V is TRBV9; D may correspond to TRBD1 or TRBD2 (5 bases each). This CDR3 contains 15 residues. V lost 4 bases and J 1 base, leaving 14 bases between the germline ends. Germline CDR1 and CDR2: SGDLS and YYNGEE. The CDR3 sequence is CASSPTAGTQETQYF. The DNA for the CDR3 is TGTGCCAGCAGCCCGACGGCAGGGACCCAAGAGACCCAGTACTTC.

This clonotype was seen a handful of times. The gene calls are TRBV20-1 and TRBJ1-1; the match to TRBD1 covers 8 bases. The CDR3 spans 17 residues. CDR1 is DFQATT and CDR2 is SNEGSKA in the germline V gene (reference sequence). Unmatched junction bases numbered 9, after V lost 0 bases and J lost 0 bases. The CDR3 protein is CSARDVGTGRVNTEAFF. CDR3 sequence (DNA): TGCAGTGCTAGAGATGTCGGGACAGGAAGGGTGAACACTGAAGCTTTCTTT.

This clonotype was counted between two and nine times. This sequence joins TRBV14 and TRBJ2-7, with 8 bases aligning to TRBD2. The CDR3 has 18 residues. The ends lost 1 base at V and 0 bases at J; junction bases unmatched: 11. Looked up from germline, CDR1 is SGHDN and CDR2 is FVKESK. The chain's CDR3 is CASSQGKGRLATSYEQYF. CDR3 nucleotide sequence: TGTGCCAGCAGCCAAGGAAAGGGCCGACTAGCGACCTCCTACGAGCAGTACTTC. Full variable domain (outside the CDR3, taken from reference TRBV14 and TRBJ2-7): EAGVTQFPSHSVIEKGQTVTLRCDPISGHDNLYWYRRVMGKEIKFLLHFVKESKQDESGMPNNRFLAERTGGTYSTLKVQPAELEDSGVYFCASSQGKGRLATSYEQYFGPGTRLTVT.

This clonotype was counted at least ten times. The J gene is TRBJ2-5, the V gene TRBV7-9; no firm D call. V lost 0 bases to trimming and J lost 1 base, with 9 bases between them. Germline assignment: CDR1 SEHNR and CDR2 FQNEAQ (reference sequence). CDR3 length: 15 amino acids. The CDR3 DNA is TGTGCCAGCAGCTTAGCTTCCTGGGGCCAAGAGACCCAGTACTTC. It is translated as CASSLASWGQETQYF. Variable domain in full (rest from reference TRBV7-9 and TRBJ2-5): DTGVSQNPRHKITKRGQNVTFRCDPISEHNRLYWYRQTLGQGPEFLTYFQNEAQLEKSRLLSDRFSAERPKGSFSTLEIQRTEQGDSAMYLCASSLASWGQETQYFGPGTRLLVL.

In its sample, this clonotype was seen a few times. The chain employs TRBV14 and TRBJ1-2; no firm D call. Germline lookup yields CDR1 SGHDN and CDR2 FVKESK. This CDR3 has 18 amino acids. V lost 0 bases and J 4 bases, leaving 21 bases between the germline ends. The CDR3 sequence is CASSQDAGYPGTVYGYTF. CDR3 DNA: TGTGCCAGCAGCCAAGATGCGGGATATCCGGGTACAGTCTATGGCTACACCTTC.

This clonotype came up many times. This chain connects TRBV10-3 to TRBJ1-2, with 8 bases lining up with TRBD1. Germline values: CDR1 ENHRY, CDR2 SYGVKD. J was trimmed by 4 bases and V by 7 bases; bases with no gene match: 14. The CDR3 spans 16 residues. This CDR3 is CAITDRQGAVSYGYTF. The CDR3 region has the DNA TGTGCCATCACGGACAGGCAGGGGGCCGTGAGCTATGGCTACACCTTC.

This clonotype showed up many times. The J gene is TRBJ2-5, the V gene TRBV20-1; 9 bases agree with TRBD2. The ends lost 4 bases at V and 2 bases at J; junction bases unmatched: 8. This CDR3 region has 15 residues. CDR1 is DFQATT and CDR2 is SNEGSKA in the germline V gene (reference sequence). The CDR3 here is CSATLGTSKQETQYF. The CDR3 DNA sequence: TGCAGTGCTACCCTCGGGACTAGCAAACAAGAGACCCAGTACTTC.

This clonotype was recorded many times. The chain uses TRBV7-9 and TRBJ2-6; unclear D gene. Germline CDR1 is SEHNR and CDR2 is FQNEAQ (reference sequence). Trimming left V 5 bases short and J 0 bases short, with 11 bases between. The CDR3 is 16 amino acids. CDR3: CASSTRPISGANVLTF. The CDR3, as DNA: TGTGCCAGCAGCACCAGACCGATCTCTGGGGCCAACGTCCTGACTTTC.

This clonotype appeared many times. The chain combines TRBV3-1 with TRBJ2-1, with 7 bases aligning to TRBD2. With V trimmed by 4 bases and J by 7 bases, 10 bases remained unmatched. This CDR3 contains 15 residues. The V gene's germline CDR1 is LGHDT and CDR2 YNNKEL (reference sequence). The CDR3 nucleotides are TGTGCCAGCAGCCCTACGGGACTACCAAGAAATGAGCAGTTCTTC. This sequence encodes CASSPTGLPRNEQFF.

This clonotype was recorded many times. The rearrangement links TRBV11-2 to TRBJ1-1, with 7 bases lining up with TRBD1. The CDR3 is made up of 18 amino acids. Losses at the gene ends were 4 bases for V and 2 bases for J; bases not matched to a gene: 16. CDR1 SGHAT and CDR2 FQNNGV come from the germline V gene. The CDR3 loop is CASSSSRSLGQTNTEAFF. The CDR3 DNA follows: TGTGCCAGCAGCTCCTCCCGAAGCCTGGGACAGACCAACACTGAAGCTTTCTTT.

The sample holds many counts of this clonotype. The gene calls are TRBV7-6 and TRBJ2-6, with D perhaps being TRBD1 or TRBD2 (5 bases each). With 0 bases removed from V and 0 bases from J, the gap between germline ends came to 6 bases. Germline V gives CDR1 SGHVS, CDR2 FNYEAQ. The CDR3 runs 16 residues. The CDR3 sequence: CASSLAGVSGANVLTF. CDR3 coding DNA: TGTGCCAGCAGCTTAGCGGGGGTCTCTGGGGCCAACGTCCTGACTTTC.

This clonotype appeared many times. CDR3 protein: CASSFAGGREQYF. CDR3 coding DNA: TGTGCCAGCAGCTTTGCAGGGGGCAGAGAGCAGTACTTC. The chain links TRBV7-9 to TRBJ2-7; TRBD1 matches 8 bases. This CDR3 has 13 residues. Germline V gene sequence: CDR1 SEHNR, CDR2 FQNEAQ (reference sequence). The ends lost 3 bases at V and 7 bases at J; junction bases unmatched: 5.

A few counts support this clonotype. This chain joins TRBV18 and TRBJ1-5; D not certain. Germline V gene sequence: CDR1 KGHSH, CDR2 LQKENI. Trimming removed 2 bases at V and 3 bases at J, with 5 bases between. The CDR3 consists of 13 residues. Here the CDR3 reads CASSPAPNQPQHF. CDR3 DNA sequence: TGTGCCAGCTCACCAGCCCCCAATCAGCCCCAGCATTTT.

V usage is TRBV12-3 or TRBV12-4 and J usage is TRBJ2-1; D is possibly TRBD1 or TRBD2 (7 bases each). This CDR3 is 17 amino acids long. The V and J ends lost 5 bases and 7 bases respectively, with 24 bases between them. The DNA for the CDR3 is TGTGCCAGCAGTCCCTTCAGGGGGGGGTCCAGTGAAAATGAGCAGTTCTTC. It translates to CASSPFRGGSSENEQFF.

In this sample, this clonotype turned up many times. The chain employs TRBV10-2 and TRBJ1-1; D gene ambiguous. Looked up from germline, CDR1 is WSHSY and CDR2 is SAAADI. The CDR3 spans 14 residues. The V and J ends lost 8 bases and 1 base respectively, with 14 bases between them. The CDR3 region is CASAPFFGNTEAFF. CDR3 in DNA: TGCGCCAGCGCCCCCTTTTTCGGGAACACTGAAGCTTTCTTT.

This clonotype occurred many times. CDR3 in DNA: TGCGCCAGCAGCTTGGATAGGTTGGGGACTGAAGCTTTCTTT. This sequence encodes CASSLDRLGTEAFF. The chain carries TRBV5-1 and TRBJ1-1; no clear D gene. The CDR3 extends over 14 amino acids. CDR1 and CDR2 from the germline V gene are SGHRS and YFSETQ. V gave up 0 bases and J gave up 5 bases, with 11 bases separating them.

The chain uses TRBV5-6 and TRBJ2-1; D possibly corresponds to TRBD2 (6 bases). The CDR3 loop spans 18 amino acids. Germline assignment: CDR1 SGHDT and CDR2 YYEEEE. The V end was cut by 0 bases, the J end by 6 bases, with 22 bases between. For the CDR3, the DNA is TGTGCCAGCAGCTTGGCCAACGGAGGGGTAACTGTTGGCAATGAGCAGTTCTTC. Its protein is CASSLANGGVTVGNEQFF.

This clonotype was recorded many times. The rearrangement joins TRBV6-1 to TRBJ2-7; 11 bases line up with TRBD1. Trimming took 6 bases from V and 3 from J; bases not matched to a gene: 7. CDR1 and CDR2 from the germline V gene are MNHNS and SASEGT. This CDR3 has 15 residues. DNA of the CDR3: TGTGCCAGCAGCCATTCCGGGACAGGGGGCTACGAGCAGTACTTC. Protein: CASSHSGTGGYEQYF.

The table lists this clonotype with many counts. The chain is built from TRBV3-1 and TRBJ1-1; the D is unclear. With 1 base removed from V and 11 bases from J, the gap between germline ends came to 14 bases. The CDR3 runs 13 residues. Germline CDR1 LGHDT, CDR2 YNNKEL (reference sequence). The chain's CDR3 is CASSQARSSRAFF. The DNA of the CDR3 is TGTGCCAGCAGCCAAGCGCGCAGCTCGAGGGCTTTCTTT.

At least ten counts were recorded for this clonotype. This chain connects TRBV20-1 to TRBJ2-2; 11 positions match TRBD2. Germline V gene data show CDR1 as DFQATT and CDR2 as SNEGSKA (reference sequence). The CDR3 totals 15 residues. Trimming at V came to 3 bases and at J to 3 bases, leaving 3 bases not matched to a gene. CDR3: CSARSSGGYTGELFF. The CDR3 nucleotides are TGCAGTGCTAGGTCTAGCGGGGGGTACACCGGGGAGCTGTTTTTT.